These 10 T cell receptor beta chains came from one sample sequenced in a study of blood T cell repertoires in COVID-19. Data came from immunoSEQ multiplex PCR; TCRdb stores just in-frame clones and leaves some out. The sample lists fewer than 60,000 clones, more than 80% seen once, with more than 30% in the top ten. Sequenced input: peripheral blood. These receptors were collected from a man aged 55 to 69 with COVID-19, enrolled during active disease.

The rearrangement uses TRBV4-3 and TRBJ1-5; D may be TRBD1 (6 bases). V lost 3 bases and J 5 bases, leaving 14 bases between the germline ends. Germline V gives CDR1 LGHNA, CDR2 YSLEER. The CDR3 is 15 residues long. The CDR3 loop is CASSQTTGRDQPQHF. CDR3 DNA: TGCGCCAGCAGCCAGACGACAGGTAGAGATCAGCCCCAGCATTTT.

The CDR3 loop is CASSIQGPSTEAFF. In nucleotides, the CDR3 is TGTGCCAGCAGTATACAGGGTCCGAGCACTGAAGCTTTCTTT. The J gene is TRBJ1-1, the V gene TRBV25-1; maybe TRBD1 (6 bases). The CDR3 is 14 residues long. Germline V gene sequence: CDR1 MGHDK, CDR2 SYGVNS. Trimming stripped 5 bases from V and 4 bases from J, with 14 bases between.

This chain uses TRBV9 with TRBJ2-2, with D tentatively TRBD2 (6 bases). Germline CDR1 and CDR2: SGDLS and YYNGEE. Deletions cut 4 bases from V and 2 bases from J, with 9 bases between. This CDR3 contains 14 residues. CDR3 loop: CASSPGLNTGELFF. CDR3 in DNA: TGTGCCAGCAGCCCGGGACTCAACACCGGGGAGCTGTTTTTT. Full variable domain (missing parts from reference TRBV9 and TRBJ2-2): DSGVTQTPKHLITATGQRVTLRCSPRSGDLSVYWYQQSLDQGLQFLIQYYNGEERAKGNILERFSAQQFPDLHSELNLSSLELGDSALYFCASSPGLNTGELFFGEGSRLTVL.

The J gene is TRBJ1-1, the V gene TRBV4-2; TRBD1 is a possible D gene (5 bases). Trimming removed 1 base at V and 1 base at J, with 7 bases between. Germline V gives CDR1 LGHNA, CDR2 YNFKEQ. This CDR3 comprises 14 residues. The CDR3 sequence: CASSQAGANTEAFF. As DNA, the CDR3 is TGTGCCAGCAGCCAAGCTGGGGCGAACACTGAAGCTTTCTTT.

This clone was recorded many times. V and J are TRBV11-2 and TRBJ2-7, with D perhaps matching TRBD2 (5 bases). Trimming pared 5 bases from V and 7 bases from J, leaving 18 bases between. Germline assignment: CDR1 SGHAT and CDR2 FQNNGV. This CDR3 contains 14 residues. The CDR3 bases are TGTGCCAGCAGCCCGTTGGACTTGCGGCGTGAGCAGTACTTC. Protein product: CASSPLDLRREQYF.

V gene TRBV12-5 combines with J gene TRBJ1-2, with D hard to call. Germline CDR1 is LGHNT and CDR2 is FRNRAP. V was cut by 1 base and J by 3 bases, with 3 bases left in between. The CDR3 extends over 12 amino acids. CDR3 amino acids: CASGLGHYGYTF. CDR3 sequence (DNA): TGTGCTAGTGGTTTGGGGCACTATGGCTACACCTTC.

This clone was counted between two and nine times. This rearrangement joins TRBV27 to TRBJ1-3, with D maybe TRBD1 (5 bases). The V and J ends lost 5 bases and 0 bases respectively, with 8 bases between them. Per the germline V gene, CDR1 is MNHEY and CDR2 is SMNVEV (reference sequence). This CDR3 is built from 14 residues. CDR3 coding DNA: TGTGCCAGCAGTCCCGGGGGCTCTGGAAACACCATATATTTT. Translated, it gives CASSPGGSGNTIYF.

This chain connects TRBV5-6 to TRBJ2-3; D is possibly TRBD2 (6 bases). CDR3 length: 14 amino acids. Germline V CDR1 and CDR2: SGHDT, YYEEEE. V lost 4 bases and J lost 6, with 15 bases in between. CDR3 bases: TGTGCCAGCAGCCCGGACTACCTCGGCGATACGCAGTATTTT. This gives the protein CASSPDYLGDTQYF.

The chain joins TRBV18 to TRBJ1-5; D uncertain. The V gene's germline CDR1 is KGHSH and CDR2 LQKENI. Trimming removed 3 bases at V and 4 bases at J, with 10 bases between. This CDR3 comprises 14 residues. The CDR3 loop reads CASSPRARNQPQHF. The CDR3 nucleotides read TGTGCCAGCTCACCGAGGGCGAGGAATCAGCCCCAGCATTTT.

Here the CDR3 DNA reads TGTGCCAGCAGCGCGTATGGGACAGCGAACACCGGGGAGCTGTTTTTT. It is translated as CASSAYGTANTGELFF. This chain joins TRBV7-3 and TRBJ2-2; TRBD1 matches at 7 bases. This CDR3 is built from 16 residues. With 5 bases clipped from V and 0 bases from J, the junction kept 6 bases outside the gene matches. Germline-derived CDR1 and CDR2 are SGHTA and FQGTGA.